The table lists the clone carrying this T cell receptor (beta chain) with a few counts. Its antigen is unidentified. V was pared by 2 bases and J by 2 bases, with 10 bases between. The CDR3 has 16 amino acids. Per the germline V gene, CDR1 is SGHTA and CDR2 is FQGNSA. Extraction and reverse transcription of RNA yielded cDNA as the sequencing template. Sequenced by immunoSEQ multiplex PCR; TCRdb stores in-frame clones only, minus some. This sample carries 200,000 or so clones, about 40% of them seen once, and the ten largest clones take 2.6%. The treatment denotes: oral pan-JAK inhibitor, 5-10 mg twice daily. These data come from a study of CD8+ T cells in alopecia areata. About the study: Tofacitinib ran 6 to 18 months, followed by 6 months off drug.

Study results and caveats: It was observed that many expanded lesional clones persisted in scalp and blood during tofacitinib. Scalp sequencing captures resident alphabeta T cells of normal skin too. Having one nonresponder leaves uncertain how baseline CD8+ expansion relates to response.

Source: CD4+ T cells sorted from blood, taken at approximately week 36, from a patient treated with tofacitinib. The chain employs TRBV7-2 and TRBJ2-6, with D maybe TRBD2 (6 bases). This receptor was obtained from a human donor with alopecia areata. Written as DNA, the CDR3 is TGTGCCAGCAGCTTACTAGCGTGGACTGGGGCCAACGTCCTGACTTTC. Translation: CASSLLAWTGANVLTF.